The T cell receptor beta chain described here comes from a study of T cell repertoires in cytomegalovirus infection. Study details: Used in the study were CMV epitopes, some recently identified and HLA-C-restricted, others well-studied and HLA-B-restricted. Based on public TCR beta signatures, there were indications of CMV infection and of a matching HLA type. General observations from the study: The ex vivo response was dominated by HLA-C-restricted CMV-specific TCR beta clonotypes.

The germline V gene encodes CDR1 LNHDA and CDR2 SQIVND (reference sequence). Between the trimmed V and J ends, which lost 5 bases and 4 bases, there was a span of 11 bases. This CDR3 has 13 amino acids. TCRdb fed the reads into MiXCR, producing one record per CDR3 protein. The sample includes hundreds of thousands of distinct CDR3 sequences, just under 30% of them seen just once. This clonotype was seen repeatedly, ten times or more. Its matching antigen is unknown. This receptor was obtained from a human donor in good health (CMV status not recorded). Some clones in this sample may be carry-over from other donors' samples. The sample in question was cultured PBMCs, obtained from culture after CMV antigen stimulation. The genes are TRBV19 and TRBJ1-2; possible D gene TRBD1, 6 bases. This CDR3 reads CASSSTGSYGYTF. The CDR3 nucleotides read TGTGCCAGTAGTTCCACAGGGAGCTATGGCTACACCTTC.